This T cell receptor (beta chain) was observed in a study of blood T cell repertoires in COVID-19. In the study overall: The United States, Italy and Spain supplied acute and convalescent COVID-19 samples.

The CDR3 is 15 residues long. The germline V gene encodes CDR1 SGHVS and CDR2 FQNEAQ. Between the trimmed V and J ends, which lost 3 bases and 6 bases, there was a span of 14 bases. How the authors handled the data: Amplifying reference gene primers gave estimates of nucleated cell counts. Some clones are missing from TCRdb's copy, which holds only in-frame ones; the method was immunoSEQ multiplex PCR. V and J calls and clone size are as listed in that table; D and trimming were resolved from the DNA. Of approximately 350,000 clones listed, around 91% were seen once; the top ten hold more than 3%. This TCR derives from a woman younger than 35 who had recovered from COVID-19. V and J are TRBV7-8 and TRBJ2-2; D not resolved. The sequenced sample consisted of peripheral blood. DNA of the CDR3: TGTGCCAGCAGCTTCCGGGTTAGCAAGGCCGGGGAGCTGTTTTTT. It yields the protein CASSFRVSKAGELFF.